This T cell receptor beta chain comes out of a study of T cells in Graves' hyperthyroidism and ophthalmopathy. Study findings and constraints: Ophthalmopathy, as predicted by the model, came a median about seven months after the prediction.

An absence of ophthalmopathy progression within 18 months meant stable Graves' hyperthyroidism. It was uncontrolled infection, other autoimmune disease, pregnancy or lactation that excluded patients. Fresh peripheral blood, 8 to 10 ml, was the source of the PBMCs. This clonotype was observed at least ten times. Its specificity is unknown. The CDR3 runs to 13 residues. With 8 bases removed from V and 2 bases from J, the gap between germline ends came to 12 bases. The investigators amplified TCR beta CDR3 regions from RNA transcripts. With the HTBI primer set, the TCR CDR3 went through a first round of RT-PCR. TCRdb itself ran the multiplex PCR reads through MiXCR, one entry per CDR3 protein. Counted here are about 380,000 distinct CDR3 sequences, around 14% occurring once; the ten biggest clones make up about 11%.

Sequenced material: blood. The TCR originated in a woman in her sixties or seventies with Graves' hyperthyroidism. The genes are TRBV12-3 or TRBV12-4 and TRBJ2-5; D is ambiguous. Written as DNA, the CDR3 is TGTGCCAGCTCGAGAATGGTACAAGAGACCCAGTACTTC. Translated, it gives CASSRMVQETQYF.